The rows below give T cell receptor beta chains drawn from one sample of a study of blood T cell repertoires in COVID-19. Libraries were prepared by immunoSEQ multiplex PCR; TCRdb keeps only in-frame clonotypes and omits some of them. The table lists some 700,000 clones, 85% to 90% of them singletons. Sequencing was carried out using peripheral blood. Receptor source: a young woman with acute or convalescent COVID-19. Both conserved end residues are part of each CDR3. The D gene is left open where the match is weak. Expanded clones get a size class; other rows say once, few or many, or leave the size out.

d_call: TRBD1
clone_size: .
v_call: TRBV6-2/TRBV6-3
j_call: TRBJ2-7
cdr3_nt: TGTGCCAGCAGCTCCGGGACAGGGGGCGCGGAAGAGCAGTACTTC
cdr3_aa: CASSSGTGGAEEQYF

d_call: TRBD1
clone_size: .
v_call: TRBV3-1/TRBV3-2
j_call: TRBJ1-1
cdr3_nt: TGTGCCAGCAGCAAGCAGACAGGGAGCACTGAAGCTTTCTTT
cdr3_aa: CASSKQTGSTEAFF

d_call: .
clone_size: once
v_call: TRBV9
j_call: TRBJ2-7
cdr3_nt: TGTGCCAGCAGCGTAGGTACGGGTTCGAGGGAGCAGTACTTC
cdr3_aa: CASSVGTGSREQYF

d_call: TRBD2
clone_size: few
v_call: TRBV2
j_call: TRBJ2-1
cdr3_nt: TGTGCCAGCCCCCCTAGCGGGGCCTATGAGCAGTTCTTC
cdr3_aa: CASPPSGAYEQFF

d_call: TRBD1
clone_size: .
v_call: TRBV24-1
j_call: TRBJ1-2
cdr3_nt: TGTGCCACCAGTGGAGGACAGGGTCGAACTAACTATGGCTACACCTTC
cdr3_aa: CATSGGQGRTNYGYTF

d_call: TRBD1
clone_size: .
v_call: TRBV19
j_call: TRBJ2-1
cdr3_nt: TGTGCCAGTAGTATCTTCGAGGGGGCTATGTCCTACAATGAGCAGTTCTTC
cdr3_aa: CASSIFEGAMSYNEQFF

d_call: TRBD1
clone_size: .
v_call: TRBV5-1
j_call: TRBJ1-2
cdr3_nt: TGCGCCAGCAGCTTGCGACAGGGAATATATGGCTACACCTTC
cdr3_aa: CASSLRQGIYGYTF

d_call: .
clone_size: .
v_call: TRBV13
j_call: TRBJ1-4
cdr3_nt: TGTGCCAGCAGCTTAGCGGGAGGATTCGTTAATGAAAAACTGTTTTTT
cdr3_aa: CASSLAGGFVNEKLFF

d_call: TRBD2
clone_size: .
v_call: TRBV6-1
j_call: TRBJ2-7
cdr3_nt: TGTGCCAGCAGTGAATCAATAGCGGGGGCTATCTACGAGCAGTACTTC
cdr3_aa: CASSESIAGAIYEQYF

d_call: .
clone_size: .
v_call: TRBV27
j_call: TRBJ1-5
cdr3_nt: TGTGCCAGCAGGGCCGGGGGTGTGAGCAATCAGCCCCAGCATTTT
cdr3_aa: CASRAGGVSNQPQHF

d_call: .
clone_size: once
v_call: TRBV6-4
j_call: TRBJ2-2
cdr3_nt: TGTGCCAGCAGTGACTCGCGTAGAAACACCGGGGAGCTGTTTTTT
cdr3_aa: CASSDSRRNTGELFF

d_call: TRBD2
clone_size: .
v_call: TRBV5-4
j_call: TRBJ2-1
cdr3_nt: TGTGCCAGCAGCCTACAAGCGGGGGGGCCCCGGGGTGAGCAGTTCTTC
cdr3_aa: CASSLQAGGPRGEQFF

d_call: .
clone_size: .
v_call: TRBV9
j_call: TRBJ1-5
cdr3_nt: TGTGCCAGCAGCTATAAGGCCGGCGGCCAGCCCCAGCATTTT
cdr3_aa: CASSYKAGGQPQHF

d_call: .
clone_size: .
v_call: TRBV29-1
j_call: TRBJ1-2
cdr3_nt: TGCAGCGTTGAAGATGAACGGAGTGGCGTGAACACCTTC
cdr3_aa: CSVEDERSGVNTF

d_call: .
clone_size: .
v_call: TRBV7-6
j_call: TRBJ1-4
cdr3_nt: TGTGCCAGCAGCTTCGGCGGCAGCCTAAATGAAAAACTGTTTTTT
cdr3_aa: CASSFGGSLNEKLFF

d_call: TRBD1
clone_size: .
v_call: TRBV7-9
j_call: TRBJ1-1
cdr3_nt: TGTGCCAGCAGCTCCGCAGGGGGCTTGAAGTTTAGGGCTTTCTTT
cdr3_aa: CASSSAGGLKFRAFF

d_call: .
clone_size: .
v_call: TRBV11-2
j_call: TRBJ2-3
cdr3_nt: TGTGCCAGCAGCTTTAGCGGAAAGAGCACAGATACGCAGTATTTT
cdr3_aa: CASSFSGKSTDTQYF